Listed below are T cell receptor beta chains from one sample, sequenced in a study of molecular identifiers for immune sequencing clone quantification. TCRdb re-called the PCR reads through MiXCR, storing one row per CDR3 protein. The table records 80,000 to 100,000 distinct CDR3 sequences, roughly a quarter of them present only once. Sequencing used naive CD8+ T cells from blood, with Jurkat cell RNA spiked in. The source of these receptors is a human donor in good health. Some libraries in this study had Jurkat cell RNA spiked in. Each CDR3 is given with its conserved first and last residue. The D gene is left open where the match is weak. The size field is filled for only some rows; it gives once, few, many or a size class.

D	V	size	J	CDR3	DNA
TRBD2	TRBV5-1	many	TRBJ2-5	CASSGRTSGETQYF	TGCGCCAGCAGCGGTCGGACTAGCGGAGAGACCCAGTACTTC
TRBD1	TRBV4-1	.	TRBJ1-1	CASSLMSNRGAFDGEAFF	TGCGCCAGCAGCCTAATGTCAAACAGGGGCGCCTTTGATGGTGAAGCTTTCTTT
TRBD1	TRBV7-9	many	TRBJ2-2	CASRPPSPGTGSGELFF	TGTGCCAGCAGACCACCCTCTCCCGGGACAGGGTCCGGGGAGCTGTTTTTT
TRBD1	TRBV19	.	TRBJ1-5	CAGSMFLGQGGAEQPQHF	TGTGCCGGTAGTATGTTTCTGGGACAGGGGGGTGCGGAACAGCCCCAGCATTTT
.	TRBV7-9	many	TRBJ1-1	CASSPKELLNTEAFF	TGTGCCAGCAGCCCAAAGGAGTTACTGAACACTGAAGCTTTCTTT
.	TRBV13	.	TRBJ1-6	CASSLGQAYNSLLHF	TGTGCCAGCAGCTTGGGGCAGGCGTATAATTCACTCCTCCACTTT
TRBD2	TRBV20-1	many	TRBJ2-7	CSAIASLAAAYEQYF	TGCAGTGCCATCGCGTCACTAGCGGCGGCCTACGAGCAGTACTTC
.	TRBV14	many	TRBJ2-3	CASSQRRERASTDTQYF	TGTGCCAGCAGCCAACGCCGAGAGAGGGCTAGCACAGATACGCAGTATTTT
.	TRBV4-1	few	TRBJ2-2	CASSPQKAGELFF	TGCGCCAGCAGCCCGCAAAAGGCCGGGGAGCTGTTTTTT
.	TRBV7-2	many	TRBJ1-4	CASSRRQVNEKLFF	TGTGCCAGCAGCCGCCGACAGGTTAATGAAAAACTGTTTTTT
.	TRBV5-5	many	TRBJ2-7	CASSLAQLRPYEQYF	TGTGCCAGCAGCTTGGCCCAACTGCGCCCCTACGAGCAGTACTTC
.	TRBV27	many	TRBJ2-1	CASSFAQGGAYNEQFF	TGTGCCAGCAGCTTCGCGCAGGGGGGGGCGTACAATGAGCAGTTCTTC
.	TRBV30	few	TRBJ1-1	CAWKERQTVAFF	TGTGCCTGGAAAGAGAGGCAGACTGTAGCTTTCTTT
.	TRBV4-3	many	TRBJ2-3	CASSQDFQDTDTQYF	TGCGCCAGCAGCCAAGACTTCCAGGATACAGATACGCAGTATTTT
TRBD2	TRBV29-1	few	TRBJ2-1	CSVERGLAGVSSYNEQFF	TGCAGCGTTGAAAGGGGACTAGCGGGAGTTTCAAGCTACAATGAGCAGTTCTTC
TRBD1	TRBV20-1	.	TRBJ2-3	CSARENRGTSTDTQYF	TGCAGTGCTAGAGAAAACAGGGGAACGTCCACAGATACGCAGTATTTT
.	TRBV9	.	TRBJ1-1	CASSVGGAAEAFF	TGTGCCAGCAGCGTAGGGGGGGCCGCTGAAGCTTTCTTT
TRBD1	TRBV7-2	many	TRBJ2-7	CASSPGTGIPYEQYF	TGTGCCAGCAGCCCTGGGACAGGGATCCCCTACGAGCAGTACTTC
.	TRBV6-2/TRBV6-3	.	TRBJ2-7	CASIPGTVWGLEQYF	TGTGCCAGCATTCCCGGGACGGTGTGGGGTCTCGAGCAGTACTTC
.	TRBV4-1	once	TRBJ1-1	CASSQAAFMNTEAFF	TGCGCCAGCAGCCAAGCGGCGTTCATGAACACTGAAGCTTTCTTT
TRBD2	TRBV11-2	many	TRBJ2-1	CASRPSGSSYNEQFF	TGTGCCAGCAGACCGAGCGGGAGTTCCTACAATGAGCAGTTCTTC
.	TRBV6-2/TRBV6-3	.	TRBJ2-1	CASSYGPYNEQFF	TGTGCCAGCAGTTACGGTCCGTACAATGAGCAGTTCTTC
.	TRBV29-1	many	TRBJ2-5	CSVAGTDKETQYF	TGCAGCGTTGCCGGGACGGACAAAGAGACCCAGTACTTC
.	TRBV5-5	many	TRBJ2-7	CASSLGSDYEQYF	TGTGCCAGCAGCTTGGGGAGTGACTACGAGCAGTACTTC
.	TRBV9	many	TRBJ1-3	CASSVEGYSGNTIYF	TGTGCCAGCAGCGTAGAGGGCTACTCTGGAAACACCATATATTTT
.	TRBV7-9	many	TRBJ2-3	CASSLGFGADTQYF	TGTGCCAGCAGCTTAGGGTTCGGAGCGGATACGCAGTATTTT
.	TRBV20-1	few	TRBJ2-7	CSARDWAVGLYEQYF	TGCAGTGCTAGAGATTGGGCAGTTGGCCTCTACGAGCAGTACTTC
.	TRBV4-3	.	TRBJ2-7	CASSQQRLSSYEQYF	TGCGCCAGCAGCCAGCAGCGGCTAAGCTCCTACGAGCAGTACTTC
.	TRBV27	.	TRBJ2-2	CASSRKEGRWTGELFF	TGTGCCAGCAGCAGAAAAGAGGGTCGGTGGACCGGGGAGCTGTTTTTT
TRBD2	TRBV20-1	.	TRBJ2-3	CSAPGPGGGTDTQYF	TGCAGTGCCCCCGGGCCGGGGGGGGGAACAGATACGCAGTATTTT
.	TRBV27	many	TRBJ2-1	CASSPPSDEQFF	TGTGCCAGCAGTCCCCCGTCAGATGAGCAGTTCTTC
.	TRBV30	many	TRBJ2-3	CAWSEPGIGGTDTQYF	TGTGCCTGGAGTGAGCCGGGGATAGGCGGGACAGATACGCAGTATTTT
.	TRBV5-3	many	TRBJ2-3	CASSPWGVGRDTDTQYF	TGTGCCAGCAGCCCTTGGGGGGTTGGCAGAGACACAGATACGCAGTATTTT
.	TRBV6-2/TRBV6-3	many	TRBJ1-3	CASSDGLASGNTIYF	TGTGCCAGCAGTGATGGACTTGCCTCTGGAAACACCATATATTTT
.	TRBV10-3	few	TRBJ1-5	CAISVDIHQPQHF	TGTGCCATCAGTGTTGACATTCATCAGCCCCAGCATTTT
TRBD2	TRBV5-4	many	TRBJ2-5	CASSVELAGRETQYF	TGTGCCAGCAGCGTGGAGCTAGCGGGGCGGGAGACCCAGTACTTC
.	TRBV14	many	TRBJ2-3	CASSPNSGNTDTQYF	TGTGCCAGCAGCCCCAATAGCGGCAACACAGATACGCAGTATTTT
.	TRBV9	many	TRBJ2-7	CASSVGQAHSYEQYF	TGTGCCAGCAGCGTAGGACAGGCCCATTCCTACGAGCAGTACTTC
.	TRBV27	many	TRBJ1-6	CASSLEDGRSYNSPLHF	TGTGCCAGCAGTCTAGAAGACGGACGCTCCTATAATTCACCCCTCCACTTT
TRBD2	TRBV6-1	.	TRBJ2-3	CASSDLGTSVGTDTQYF	TGTGCCAGCAGTGATTTGGGGACTAGCGTGGGCACAGATACGCAGTATTTT
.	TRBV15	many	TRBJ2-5	CATSRGVQETQYF	TGTGCCACCAGCAGAGGGGTCCAGGAGACCCAGTACTTC